This TCR beta chain was sequenced for a study of blood T cells in healthy people across ages. V gave up 0 bases and J gave up 4 bases, with 12 bases separating them. The CDR3 is 14 residues long. Germline V gene data show CDR1 as SQVTM and CDR2 as ANQGSEA. The sample holds many counts of this clonotype. One base away lies a much larger clone, so this may be a sequencing read error. The authors ran a second PCR of about 6 to 11 cycles using a sample-barcoded 5' primer and a J-beta primer mix. TCRdb recomputed calls from the 5' RACE reads with MiXCR, one row per CDR3 protein. The sample has about 770,000 distinct CDR3 sequences, around 43% seen once. The people who gave samples were healthy Caucasians from Russia, aged roughly 6 to 90.

The V and J genes are TRBV29-1 and TRBJ1-2; D is unclear. This clonotype originated in a man in his sixties in good health. Sequenced material: blood. The CDR3 region is CSVEECGGSYGYTF. In DNA, the CDR3 is TGCAGCGTTGAAGAGTGTGGCGGTTCCTATGGCTACACCTTC.